What follows is one TCR beta chain and its context. Its antigen is still unknown. Base qualities are missing; no much larger clone stands one base away. These data come from a study of Graves' ophthalmopathy and Graves' hyperthyroidism listed by TCRdb under 2018. Some background on the complete study: Peripheral blood was collected at initial diagnosis, prior to any treatment. TCR beta repertoire signatures were used to distinguish Graves' ophthalmopathy from Graves' hyperthyroidism and to predict progression to ophthalmopathy. The roughly 91 discovery patients were randomly split 7:3 into training and test sets. In total, 120 to 150 blood samples were TCR-sequenced: approximately 40 ophthalmopathy, roughly 77 hyperthyroidism and about 17 hyperthyroidism-to-ophthalmopathy patients. Once sampling was done, hyperthyroidism patients were given methimazole at a starting dose of 30 mg daily, while ophthalmopathy patients were given high-dose intravenous methylprednisolone. To explore V-J signatures that separate ophthalmopathy from hyperthyroidism, a discovery set of 95 to 100 patients was enrolled, consisting of 43 with ophthalmopathy and around 60 with stable hyperthyroidism. T-cell repertoires of thyroid tissue and blood were compared in more than 5 hyperthyroidism patients. An independent validation cohort was composed of 18 hyperthyroidism patients and around 16 patients who later progressed from hyperthyroidism to ophthalmopathy.

CDR1 and CDR2, looked up from the germline V gene, are MNHNS and SASEGT. Trimming takes 4 bases off V and 5 bases off J; junction bases not matched to a gene: 15. Including the terminal cysteine and phenylalanine, the CDR3 comprises 17 residues. The read is trimmed to its CDR3 DNA, 51 bases read in frame from base 1. The ophthalmopathy patients had moderately to severely active disease, with a Clinical Activity Score of 3 or higher, a NOSPECS grade of 4 or higher, and a disease duration of less than 3 months. Patients were excluded if they had other autoimmune diseases, uncontrolled infections, pregnancy or lactation. Diagnosis relied on clinical symptoms, serum thyroxine, TRAb, thyroid ultrasound and orbital computed tomography. Ficoll-Paque density gradient centrifugation was used to isolate PBMCs from 10 ml of fresh peripheral blood. Total RNA was extracted using Trizol reagent, and RNA quality was checked on an Agilent 2100 Bioanalyzer.

For repertoire sequencing, TCR beta CDR3 regions were amplified from RNA transcripts. The first round of RT-PCR was done with HTBI primers and the Qiagen OneStep RT-PCR kit, and was followed by a second round of multiplex PCR, then size selection and purification. Libraries were sequenced paired-end with 100 bp reads on an Illumina HiSeq2000. In the paper's pipeline: SOAPnuke was used to process the reads, throwing out any read that had adapters, had uncalled bases, had a mean Phred below 15, or lacked an exact constant-primer or identifier match. COPE v1.2.5 was used to merge high-quality paired reads. Unique nucleotide sequences were defined as clonotypes and aligned to IMGT TRB V, D and J references using MiTCR v1.1. The analysis was limited to V-J combinations with a frequency above 0.0001, which together covered 99.2% of repertoires. For each V-J combination, a TCR clonal expansion and chaos score was defined as F50 clonal expansion divided by the chaos observed in the TCRdist matrix. Features were reduced by Welch's t-statistics and random forest to roughly 14 V-J combinations, which fed a naive Bayes classifier. The similarity between thyroid and blood repertoires was quantified using the Morisita-Horn index. TCRdb reworked the public reads: Q25 trimming with fastp, MiXCR clone assembly, productive beta chains retained. Identical CDR3 proteins give one entry, which carries the most common genes and DNA. TCRdb, not the authors, supplied the V and J calls. This sample lists about 400,000 distinct CDR3 sequences; roughly 18% were detected once. The ten largest clones add up to roughly 1.5% of the sample.

What the study reported, not specific to this receptor: Most expanded thyroid clonotypes with frequency above 0.001 were also detected in blood, suggesting blood repertoires may reflect the thyroid immune response. In cross-validation, the 13-signature model distinguished ophthalmopathy from stable hyperthyroidism with approximately 90% sensitivity and 81.08% specificity, and in the test set the corresponding values were approximately 80% and 75%. In validation, the model predicted ophthalmopathy progression with about 71% sensitivity and roughly 72% specificity; around twelve predicted patients were CT-confirmed with GO in a median of around 6 months. Sample size was not statistically predetermined, and group allocation was not concealed from the investigators.

This TCR was recovered from a young woman with Graves' ophthalmopathy. Donor details come from another sample of the same person, matched by shared clones. The rearrangement joined TRBV6-1 to TRBJ2-7, with 9 middle bases fitting TRBD1. What was sequenced was peripheral blood. The nucleotides are TGTGCCAGCAGTGCACGACCCCGGGACAGGGCCGTCGACGAGCAGTACTTC. Its amino acids are CASSARPRDRAVDEQYF.